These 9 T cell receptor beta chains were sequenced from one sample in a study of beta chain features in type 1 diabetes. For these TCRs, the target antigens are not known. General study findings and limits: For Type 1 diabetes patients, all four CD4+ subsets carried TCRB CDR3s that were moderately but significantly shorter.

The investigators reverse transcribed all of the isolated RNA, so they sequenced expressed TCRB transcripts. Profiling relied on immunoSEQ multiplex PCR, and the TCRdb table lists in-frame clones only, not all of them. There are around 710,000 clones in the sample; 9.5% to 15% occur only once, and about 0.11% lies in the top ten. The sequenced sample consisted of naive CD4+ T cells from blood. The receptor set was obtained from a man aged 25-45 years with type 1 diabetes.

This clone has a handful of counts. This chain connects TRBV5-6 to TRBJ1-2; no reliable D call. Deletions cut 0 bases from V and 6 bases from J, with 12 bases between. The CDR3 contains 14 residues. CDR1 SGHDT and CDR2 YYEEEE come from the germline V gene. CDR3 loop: CASSLGPGGNGYTF. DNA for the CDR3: TGTGCCAGCAGCTTGGGGCCGGGAGGCAATGGCTACACCTTC.

CDR3 sequence: CASRGPDGPQHF. The DNA of the CDR3 is TGTGCCAGTCGCGGACCCGACGGACCCCAGCATTTT. This rearrangement joins TRBV19 to TRBJ1-5; D uncertain. V lost 8 bases, J lost 10 bases, and 15 bases lay in between. The CDR3 sequence is 12 residues long. CDR1 and CDR2 from the germline V gene are LNHDA and SQIVND (reference sequence).

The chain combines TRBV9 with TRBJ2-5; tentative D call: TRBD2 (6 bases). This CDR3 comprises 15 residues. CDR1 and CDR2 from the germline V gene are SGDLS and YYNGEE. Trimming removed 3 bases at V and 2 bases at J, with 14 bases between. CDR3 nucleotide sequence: TGTGCCAGCAGCGACCGACACGGACTACAAGAGACCCAGTACTTC. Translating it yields CASSDRHGLQETQYF.

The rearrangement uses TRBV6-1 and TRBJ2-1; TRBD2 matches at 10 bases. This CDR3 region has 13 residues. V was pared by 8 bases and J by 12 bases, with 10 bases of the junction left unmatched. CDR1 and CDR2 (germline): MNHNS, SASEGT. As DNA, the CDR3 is TGTGCCAGCGTAGAACTAGCGGGGCCCTCGCAGTTCTTC. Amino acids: CASVELAGPSQFF.

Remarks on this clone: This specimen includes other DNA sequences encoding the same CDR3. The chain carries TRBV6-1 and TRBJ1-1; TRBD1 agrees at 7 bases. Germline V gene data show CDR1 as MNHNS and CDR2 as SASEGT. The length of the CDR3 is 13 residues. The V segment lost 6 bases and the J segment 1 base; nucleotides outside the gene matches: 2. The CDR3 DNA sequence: TGTGCCAGCAGCGGACAGGAGAACACTGAAGCTTTCTTT. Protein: CASSGQENTEAFF.

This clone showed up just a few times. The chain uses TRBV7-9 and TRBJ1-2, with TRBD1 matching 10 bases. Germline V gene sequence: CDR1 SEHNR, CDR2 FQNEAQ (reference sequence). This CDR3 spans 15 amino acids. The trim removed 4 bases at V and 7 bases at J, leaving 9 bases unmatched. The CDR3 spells CASSYDGTGASGYTF. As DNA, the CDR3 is TGTGCCAGCAGCTATGACGGGACAGGGGCGAGTGGCTACACCTTC.

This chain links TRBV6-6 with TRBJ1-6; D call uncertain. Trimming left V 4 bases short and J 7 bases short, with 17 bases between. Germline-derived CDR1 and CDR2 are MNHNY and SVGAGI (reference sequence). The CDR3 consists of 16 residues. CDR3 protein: CASSSHVSLLNSPLHF. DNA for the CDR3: TGTGCCAGCAGTTCCCACGTTAGCCTCCTCAATTCACCCCTCCACTTT.

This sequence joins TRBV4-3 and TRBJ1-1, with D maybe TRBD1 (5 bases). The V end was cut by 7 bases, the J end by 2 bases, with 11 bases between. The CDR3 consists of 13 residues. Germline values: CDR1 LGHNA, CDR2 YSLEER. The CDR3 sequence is CASTQGRNTEAFF. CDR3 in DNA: TGCGCCAGCACCCAGGGACGTAACACTGAAGCTTTCTTT.

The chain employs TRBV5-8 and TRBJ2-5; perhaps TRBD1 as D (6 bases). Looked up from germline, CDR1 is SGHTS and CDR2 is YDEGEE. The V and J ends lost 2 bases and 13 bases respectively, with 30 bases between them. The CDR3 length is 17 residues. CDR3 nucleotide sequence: TGTGCCAGCAGCTTTTTTACGCGAGGCGTGGGGACAACGGGTGTGTACTTC. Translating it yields CASSFFTRGVGTTGVYF.